This entry features one T cell receptor beta chain sequence. A junction boundary mismatches the germline segment, possibly from a read error. Assay used: immunoSEQ multiplex PCR; TCRdb lists only in-frame clones, some missing. The sample consists of just over 300,000 clones, about nine tenths of them appearing once. The source of the sample is a study of blood T cell repertoires in COVID-19. Study summary: COVID-19 samples collected from the United States, Italy and Spain covered acute and convalescent phases. The cDNA or gDNA used as material had been derived from T cells, B-cell-depleted T cells, or PBMCs.

Germline CDR1 and CDR2: MNHNS and SASEGT. The CDR3 has 15 amino acids. The gene calls are TRBV6-1 and TRBJ2-3; TRBD1 matches at 9 bases. The TCR sequence derives from a man between 18 and 35 years old with active or convalescent COVID-19. Sequenced material: peripheral blood. This CDR3 reads CASREGQGSTDTQYF. DNA for the CDR3: TGTGCCAGCAGGGAAGGACAGGGGTCCACAGATACGCAGTATTTT.